Presented here are 15 T cell receptor beta chains from one specimen sequenced in a study of T cells in Graves' hyperthyroidism and ophthalmopathy. RNA transcripts provided the source from which TCR beta CDR3 regions were amplified. First-round RT-PCR targeting the TCR CDR3 was performed with the HTBI primer set. One entry per CDR3 protein, called by TCRdb with MiXCR from the multiplex PCR reads. This sample yields fewer than 500,000 distinct CDR3 sequences, of which about 15% are seen a single time; roughly 13% belongs to the top ten. The sample consisted of blood. Receptors originate from a man aged 18 to 35 with Graves' ophthalmopathy.

This clonotype was counted only a few times. V and J are TRBV20-1 and TRBJ2-7; D not resolved. The CDR3 consists of 12 residues. Germline CDR1 reads DFQATT; CDR2 reads SNEGSKA (reference sequence). Trimming took off 2 bases at V and 3 bases at J, with 8 bases between the two ends. The CDR3 is CSARSLNYEQYF. Written as DNA, the CDR3 is TGCAGTGCTAGAAGCCTAAACTACGAGCAGTACTTC.

This clonotype showed up just a few times. A read error may be the cause here, since a much bigger clone is one base away. The chain uses TRBV7-9 and TRBJ2-1; 10 bases map to TRBD2. V was pared by 5 bases and J by 2 bases, with 6 bases of the junction left unmatched. This CDR3 is built from 16 residues. CDR1 and CDR2 (germline): SEHNR, FQNEAQ (reference sequence). In nucleotides, the CDR3 is TGTGCCAGCAGCCAATCCAGCGGGGGGGCCTACAATGAGCAGTTCTTC. Amino acids: CASSQSSGGAYNEQFF.

This clonotype occurred once. The chain links TRBV7-6 to TRBJ2-2; TRBD1 aligns across 7 bases. The CDR3 totals 15 residues. Trimming cost V 8 bases and J 5 bases; bases outside gene matches: 11. Germline V gene data show CDR1 as SGHVS and CDR2 as FNYEAQ. CDR3 nucleotides: TGTGCCAGCGCAACTCAGACAGGGTTGACCGGGGAGCTGTTTTTT. Amino acid sequence: CASATQTGLTGELFF.

This clonotype was counted ten times or more. V usage is TRBV11-2 and J usage is TRBJ1-2; D perhaps matches TRBD1 (6 bases). CDR1 is SGHAT, CDR2 FQNNGV, per germline. The CDR3 totals 14 residues. V lost 5 bases, J lost 7 bases, and 17 bases lay in between. CDR3 sequence: CASSPGTIRSGYTF. In DNA form, the CDR3 reads TGTGCCAGCAGCCCCGGGACAATTCGTTCTGGCTACACCTTC. The full variable domain, its missing parts supplied by reference TRBV11-2 and TRBJ1-2, is EAGVAQSPRYKIIEKRQSVAFWCNPISGHATLYWYQQILGQGPKLLIQFQNNGVVDDSQLPKDRFSAERLKGVDSTLKIQPAKLEDSAVYLCASSPGTIRSGYTFGSGTRLTVV.

There are many counts of this clonotype. The V and J genes are TRBV4-1 and TRBJ2-4, with no clear D. In germline, CDR1 is MGHRA, CDR2 YSYEKL. V dropped 0 bases and J dropped 0 bases, with 9 bases sitting between them. The CDR3 extends over 16 amino acids. CDR3 amino acids: CASSQDDTLAKNIQYF. CDR3 sequence (DNA): TGCGCCAGCAGCCAAGATGACACCCTAGCCAAAAACATTCAGTACTTC.

The V and J genes are TRBV6-1 and TRBJ1-5; no reliable D call. Per germline, CDR1 MNHNS and CDR2 SASEGT. The length of the CDR3 is 15 residues. The V and J ends lost 8 bases and 3 bases respectively, with 17 bases between them. CDR3 region: CASSQSGPDNQPQHF. CDR3 sequence (DNA): TGTGCCAGCTCTCAGTCCGGGCCAGACAATCAGCCCCAGCATTTT.

Ten or more counts support this clonotype. The chain is built from TRBV3-1 and TRBJ2-1; 14 positions agree with TRBD2. V gave up 5 bases and J gave up 6 bases; unmatched junction bases: 3. Germline values: CDR1 LGHDT, CDR2 YNNKEL (reference sequence). The CDR3 extends over 15 amino acids. The CDR3 sequence: CASSSTSGGANEQFF. CDR3 DNA sequence: TGTGCCAGCAGCTCGACTAGCGGGGGGGCCAATGAGCAGTTCTTC.

This clonotype occurred a few times. V and J are TRBV20-1 and TRBJ2-7; tentatively, D is TRBD1 or TRBD2 (6 bases each). This CDR3 has 14 amino acids. Looked up from germline, CDR1 is DFQATT and CDR2 is SNEGSKA (reference sequence). V lost 3 bases and J lost 2, with 14 bases in between. CDR3: CSASGGQRTYEQYF. DNA of the CDR3: TGCAGTGCTAGCGGGGGCCAGAGAACCTACGAGCAGTACTTC.

This clonotype occurred many times. The chain carries TRBV2 and TRBJ2-7; either TRBD1 or TRBD2 may fit D (5 bases each). The CDR3 runs to 13 residues. Looked up from germline, CDR1 is SNHLY and CDR2 is FYNNEI. With 7 bases removed from V and 3 bases from J, the gap between germline ends came to 13 bases. The CDR3 sequence is CASTEGRHYEQYF. CDR3 sequence (DNA): TGTGCCAGCACCGAGGGACGGCACTACGAGCAGTACTTC.

In this sample, this clonotype turned up many times. V usage is TRBV5-5 and J usage is TRBJ2-1, with D tentatively TRBD1 (5 bases). V was shortened by 2 bases and J by 4 bases, with 13 bases between the two germline ends. CDR3 length: 15 residues. Per the germline V gene, CDR1 is SGHKS and CDR2 is YYEKEE (reference sequence). The CDR3 DNA sequence: TGTGCCAGCAGCTTCTGGACACCTACTTACAATGAGCAGTTCTTC. It is translated as CASSFWTPTYNEQFF.

At least ten counts were recorded for this clonotype. V usage is TRBV5-8 and J usage is TRBJ2-3; TRBD1 agrees at 8 bases. The length of the CDR3 is 14 residues. Trimming removed 6 bases from V and 4 bases from J; junction bases left unmatched: 7. The germline V gene encodes CDR1 SGHTS and CDR2 YDEGEE. The CDR3 region has the DNA TGTGCCAGCACCCAGGGGGCGCGCCCAGATACGCAGTATTTT. Translating it yields CASTQGARPDTQYF. Together with reference TRBV5-8 and TRBJ2-3, the CDR3 gives the full variable domain: EAGVTQSPTHLIKTRGQQATLRCSPISGHTSVYWYQQALGLGLQFLLWYDEGEERNRGNFPPRFSGRQFPNYSSELNVNALELEDSALYLCASTQGARPDTQYFGPGTRLTVL.

At least ten counts were recorded for this clonotype. The V and J genes are TRBV2 and TRBJ2-7; no clear D. Germline V gene sequence: CDR1 SNHLY, CDR2 FYNNEI. The V end was cut by 2 bases, the J end by 4 bases, with 9 bases between. The CDR3 has 13 amino acids. Here the CDR3 DNA reads TGTGCCAGCAGTGAAAACCATTTTTACGAGCAGTACTTC. It codes for CASSENHFYEQYF.

The chain carries TRBV7-8 and TRBJ2-7; 7 bases map to TRBD2. The V and J ends lost 1 base and 3 bases, in that order; junction bases with no gene match: 6. This CDR3 contains 15 residues. The germline gives CDR1 SGHVS, CDR2 FQNEAQ. CDR3 nucleotides: TGTGCCAGCAGCTTAGATGTAGGGGAGGGCTACGAGCAGTACTTC. The encoded protein is CASSLDVGEGYEQYF.

On this clonotype itself: At one end the junction does not follow the germline gene, possibly because of a read error. The chain recombines TRBV18 with TRBJ1-1; the D gene is possibly TRBD1 (6 bases). Per the germline V gene, CDR1 is KGHSH and CDR2 is LQKENI. The CDR3 contains 17 residues. The CDR3 DNA reads as TGTGCCAGCCCACCACGTCTTGGAGGGACAATGAACACTGAAGCTTTCTTT. This translates into CASPPRLGGTMNTEAFF. The full variable domain, with the rest looked up from reference TRBV18 and TRBJ1-1, is NAGVMQNPRHLVRRRGQEARLRCSPMKGHSHVYWYRQLPEEGLKFMVYLQKENIIDESGMPKERFSAEFPKEGPSILRIQQVVRGDSAAYFCASPPRLGGTMNTEAFFGQGTRLTVV.

The rearrangement joins TRBV10-3 to TRBJ1-1; 11 bases map to TRBD1. After removal of 5 bases from V and 2 bases from J, the junction contained 7 bases not matched to a gene. This CDR3 spans 16 amino acids. Germline loops: CDR1 ENHRY, CDR2 SYGVKD. CDR3 sequence: CAISIGQGAGNTEAFF. The CDR3 DNA reads as TGTGCCATCAGTATCGGACAGGGGGCCGGTAACACTGAAGCTTTCTTT.